These 9 T cell receptor beta chains came from one sample sequenced in a study of blood T cell repertoires in COVID-19. TCRdb's copy holds only in-frame clones and misses some; the assay was immunoSEQ multiplex PCR. The sample comprises 150,000 to 200,000 clones, more than 75% of which are singletons, and around 12% rests with the top ten. Material for sequencing was peripheral blood. Source of these receptors: a woman in her 70s with COVID-19, enrolled during active disease.

This clone was detected only once. The V call is TRBV18, the J call TRBJ2-3; TRBD2 agrees at 7 bases. Per germline, CDR1 KGHSH and CDR2 LQKENI. The CDR3 is made up of 15 amino acids. The junction had 6 bases not matched to a gene; V was cut back by 2 bases and J by 4 bases. The CDR3 reads CASSPGGRAADTQYF. CDR3 DNA: TGTGCCAGCTCACCAGGGGGGAGGGCCGCAGATACGCAGTATTTT.

J is TRBJ1-2 and V is TRBV6-1; D remains ambiguous. Germline lookup yields CDR1 MNHNS and CDR2 SASEGT. The CDR3 runs 15 residues. Trimming shortened V by 1 base and J by 4 bases, and 13 bases separated the two germline ends. This CDR3 reads CASSEGGGFGYGYTF. The CDR3 region has the DNA TGTGCCAGCAGTGAAGGGGGAGGGTTTGGCTATGGCTACACCTTC.

This chain joins TRBV7-9 and TRBJ2-7; 8 bases line up with TRBD1. The V and J ends lost 5 bases and 3 bases, in that order; junction bases with no gene match: 9. This CDR3 has 15 amino acids. Germline V gene sequence: CDR1 SEHNR, CDR2 FQNEAQ (reference sequence). The CDR3 DNA sequence: TGTGCCAGCAGCGGCAGGGGGCGCGAACACTACGAGCAGTACTTC. This sequence encodes CASSGRGREHYEQYF.

V gene TRBV7-9 combines with J gene TRBJ2-5; D gene ambiguous. Germline V gives CDR1 SEHNR, CDR2 FQNEAQ (reference sequence). The CDR3 totals 14 residues. The V and J ends lost 2 bases and 5 bases respectively, with 12 bases between them. In nucleotides, the CDR3 is TGTGCCAGCAGCTTATCGACTCAGCTTGAGACCCAGTACTTC. Encoded protein: CASSLSTQLETQYF.

Here the CDR3 reads CASSLSRGLAAETQYF. In DNA form, the CDR3 reads TGTGCCAGCAGCTTGAGCCGGGGGCTAGCGGCGGAGACCCAGTACTTC. The rearrangement links TRBV5-4 to TRBJ2-5; D is possibly TRBD2 (7 bases). The CDR3 sequence is 16 residues long. Germline V gene sequence: CDR1 SGHNT, CDR2 YYREEE (reference sequence). Trimming removed 1 base from V and 5 bases from J, with 18 bases in between.

This chain uses TRBV30 with TRBJ2-7; TRBD1 is a possible D gene (6 bases). The CDR3 is 12 residues long. The germline CDR1 and CDR2 sequences are GTSNPN and SVGIG (reference sequence). Trimming cost V 2 bases and J 4 bases, with 9 bases left between them. CDR3 DNA: TGTGCCTGGAGTTTACAGGGTTACGAGCAGTACTTC. It yields the protein CAWSLQGYEQYF.

V is TRBV7-2 and J is TRBJ2-5, with D unclear. Germline V gives CDR1 SGHTA, CDR2 FQGNSA. There are 14 residues in the CDR3. Between the trimmed V and J ends, which lost 1 base and 0 bases, there was a span of 6 bases. The CDR3 DNA is TGTGCCAGCAGCTTAGAAGAGTACCAAGAGACCCAGTACTTC. It translates to CASSLEEYQETQYF.

The chain employs TRBV7-2 and TRBJ2-7; 9 bases map to TRBD2. Per the germline V gene, CDR1 is SGHTA and CDR2 is FQGNSA. CDR3 size: 15 residues. The V segment lost 1 base and the J segment 2 bases; nucleotides outside the gene matches: 3. CDR3 sequence reads: CASSLVASGTYEQYF. The CDR3 bases are TGTGCCAGCAGCTTAGTGGCTAGCGGGACCTACGAGCAGTACTTC.

V and J are TRBV5-1 and TRBJ2-5; D unresolved. The CDR3 extends over 14 amino acids. V was pared by 4 bases and J by 2 bases, with 12 bases between. Per germline, CDR1 SGHRS and CDR2 YFSETQ. For the CDR3, the DNA is TGCGCCAGCAGCCCCGTTTCTCGGCAAGAGACCCAGTACTTC. Translating gives CASSPVSRQETQYF.